This T cell receptor (beta chain) was sequenced in a study of T cells after somatic rescue of genetic block. The table came from immunoSEQ multiplex PCR; TCRdb's copy has only in-frame clones and leaves some out. The profile shows 85,000 to 90,000 clones, 80% to 90% of them singletons. Trimming cost V 6 bases and J 0 bases; bases outside gene matches: 9. The CDR3 is made up of 19 amino acids. The V gene's germline CDR1 is SNHLY and CDR2 FYNNEI. The clonotype originates from a woman aged 18-29 years. Sequences were obtained from peripheral blood mononuclear cells (PBMCs). The chain links TRBV2 to TRBJ2-1; 15 bases are a match to TRBD2. The CDR3 bases are TGTGCCAGCAGGGACACCGGGACTAGCGGGAGGAGCTCCTACAATGAGCAGTTCTTC. Residues: CASRDTGTSGRSSYNEQFF. Full variable domain (missing parts from reference TRBV2 and TRBJ2-1): EPEVTQTPSHQVTQMGQEVILRCVPISNHLYFYWYRQILGQKVEFLVSFYNNEISEKSEIFDDQFSVERPDGSNFTLKIRSTKLEDSAMYFCASRDTGTSGRSSYNEQFFGPGTRLTVL.